The 21 T cell receptor beta chains reported below all come from one sample, sequenced in a study of graft-versus-host responses after intestinal transplantation. The table came from immunoSEQ multiplex PCR; TCRdb's copy has only in-frame clones and leaves some out. The profile shows just under 90,000 clones, less than 90% of them singletons. These TCRs' antigens remain unknown. The specimen comprised unstimulated CD8+ T cells sorted from spleen or lymph node cells, sampled before intestinal transplant. The receptors originated from a human donor who received an intestinal transplant.

The chain uses TRBV5-6 and TRBJ1-5; TRBD1 agrees at 10 bases. Germline loops: CDR1 SGHDT, CDR2 YYEEEE. This CDR3 contains 14 residues. The V gene end was trimmed by 4 bases and the J gene end by 3 bases; junction bases not matched to a gene: 1. For the CDR3, the DNA is TGTGCCAGCAGCGGGACAGGGGACAATCAGCCCCAGCATTTT. Amino acid sequence: CASSGTGDNQPQHF.

The CDR3 is CASSLDGGLLIGELFF. The CDR3 nucleotides are TGTGCCAGCAGCTTAGATGGCGGATTACTGATCGGGGAGCTGTTTTTT. This chain links TRBV7-9 with TRBJ2-2; D is undetermined. CDR3 length equals 16 residues. V lost 1 base and J 7 bases, leaving 16 bases between the germline ends. The V gene's germline CDR1 is SEHNR and CDR2 FQNEAQ (reference sequence).

This chain joins TRBV6-5 and TRBJ1-1; TRBD1 matches at 8 bases. CDR1 MNHEY and CDR2 SVGAGI come from the germline V gene. This CDR3 has 15 residues. The V gene end was trimmed by 2 bases and the J gene end by 6 bases; junction bases not matched to a gene: 8. CDR3 DNA: TGTGCCAGCAGTTACGCCCGGACAGGGCGGTCTGAAGCTTTCTTT. Translating it yields CASSYARTGRSEAFF.

The chain combines TRBV9 with TRBJ1-1; 7 bases are a match to TRBD1. Germline V gene data show CDR1 as SGDLS and CDR2 as YYNGEE. The CDR3 contains 15 residues. The V segment lost 0 bases and the J segment 3 bases; nucleotides outside the gene matches: 5. In nucleotides, the CDR3 is TGTGCCAGCAGCGTAGGGGACAGCGACTACACTGAAGCTTTCTTT. Residues: CASSVGDSDYTEAFF.

The rearrangement links TRBV6-1 to TRBJ2-7, with 8 nucleotides matching TRBD1. V gave up 4 bases and J gave up 4 bases; unmatched junction bases: 9. Germline lookup yields CDR1 MNHNS and CDR2 SASEGT. This CDR3 region has 15 residues. DNA of the CDR3: TGTGCCAGCAGTGCTCCAGGGGGCGCGGGGTACGAGCAGTACTTC. It specifies CASSAPGGAGYEQYF.

Comments on this clone: Other DNA sequences from this sample encode an identical CDR3 as well. This sequence joins TRBV5-1 and TRBJ2-1; a possible D gene is TRBD2 (6 bases). Per germline, CDR1 SGHRS and CDR2 YFSETQ. V was clipped by 4 bases and J by 1 base, with 15 bases between them. The CDR3 consists of 16 residues. CDR3 nucleotides: TGCGCCAGCAGCCCTCGGGGGTTAGGATCCTACAATGAGCAGTTCTTC. Amino acid sequence: CASSPRGLGSYNEQFF.

The gene calls are TRBV11-2 and TRBJ1-1; weak D call: TRBD1 (5 bases). Trimming left V 4 bases short and J 3 bases short, with 12 bases between. CDR1 is SGHAT, CDR2 FQNNGV, per germline. This CDR3 comprises 14 residues. The CDR3 bases are TGTGCCAGCAGCTGGGACCGAGGGGACACTGAAGCTTTCTTT. As protein: CASSWDRGDTEAFF.

In its sample, this clone was seen a few times. The chain is built from TRBV7-2 and TRBJ2-2; D is uncertain. V shed 4 bases and J shed 6 bases, with 12 bases lying between them. Germline V gene sequence: CDR1 SGHTA, CDR2 FQGNSA. The CDR3 length is 14 residues. CDR3 nucleotide sequence: TGTGCCAGCAGCTCAAGCTCTGGGGCCGGGGAGCTGTTTTTT. This gives the protein CASSSSSGAGELFF. Full variable domain (rest looked up from reference TRBV7-2 and TRBJ2-2): GAGVSQSPSNKVTEKGKDVELRCDPISGHTALYWYRQSLGQGLEFLIYFQGNSAPDKSGLPSDRFSAERTGGSVSTLTIQRTQQEDSAVYLCASSSSSGAGELFFGEGSRLTVL.

The chain joins TRBV6-1 to TRBJ2-3, with D hard to call. This CDR3 is 13 amino acids long. V was pared by 6 bases and J by 2 bases, with 9 bases between. Germline lookup yields CDR1 MNHNS and CDR2 SASEGT. The CDR3 reads CASSLGPTDTQYF. The CDR3 DNA sequence: TGTGCCAGCAGCCTCGGCCCCACAGATACGCAGTATTTT.

This clone was seen a single time. This chain uses TRBV4-1 with TRBJ2-7; D is unresolved. The germline gives CDR1 MGHRA, CDR2 YSYEKL. The length of the CDR3 is 13 residues. V shed 1 base and J shed 5 bases, with 9 bases lying between them. DNA for the CDR3: TGCGCCAGCAGCCAAGGTAAAAGCCACGAGCAGTACTTC. Its protein is CASSQGKSHEQYF.

This chain connects TRBV29-1 to TRBJ2-6; D tentatively reads TRBD1 or TRBD2 (7 bases each). Germline CDR1 and CDR2: SQVTM and ANQGSEA. CDR3 length: 16 amino acids. With 1 base removed from V and 3 bases from J, the gap between germline ends came to 13 bases. For the CDR3, the DNA is TGCAGCGTTGAAGTAGACAGGGAGGGTGGGGCCAACGTCCTGACTTTC. It translates to CSVEVDREGGANVLTF. Variable domain in full (rest from reference TRBV29-1 and TRBJ2-6): SAVISQKPSRDICQRGTSLTIQCQVDSQVTMMFWYRQQPGQSLTLIATANQGSEATYESGFVIDKFPISRPNLTFSTLTVSNMSPEDSSIYLCSVEVDREGGANVLTFGAGSRLTVL.

In its sample, this clone was seen a few times. V is TRBV7-3 and J is TRBJ1-3; 9 bases map to TRBD1. Looked up from germline, CDR1 is SGHTA and CDR2 is FQGTGA. This CDR3 contains 16 residues. Trimming removed 3 bases from V and 0 bases from J; junction bases left unmatched: 3. The CDR3 sequence is CASSFGQGHSGNTIYF. The CDR3 coding sequence is TGTGCCAGCAGCTTTGGACAGGGGCACTCTGGAAACACCATATATTTT.

The V call is TRBV2, the J call TRBJ1-2; the D is unclear. The germline gives CDR1 SNHLY, CDR2 FYNNEI. V lost 7 bases and J lost 2, with 8 bases in between. The CDR3 consists of 12 residues. CDR3 DNA: TGTGCCAGCACGGCGGGAAACTATGGCTACACCTTC. Translation gives CASTAGNYGYTF.

Here the CDR3 reads CASSLAGGWSSYNEQFF. CDR3 sequence (DNA): TGCGCCAGCAGCTTGGCAGGAGGGTGGAGCTCCTACAATGAGCAGTTCTTC. J is TRBJ2-1 and V is TRBV5-1; D may be TRBD2 (6 bases). This CDR3 region has 17 residues. The V gene lost 0 bases and the J gene lost 0 bases, with 13 bases spanning the gap. Germline V gene sequence: CDR1 SGHRS, CDR2 YFSETQ.

The chain employs TRBV28 and TRBJ2-2, with D possibly being TRBD1 (5 bases). This CDR3 has 16 residues. Trimming took off 5 bases at V and 4 bases at J, with 17 bases between the two ends. From germline, CDR1 is MDHEN and CDR2 SYDVKM. CDR3 nucleotide sequence: TGTGCCAGCAGTCCCCTTGCAGGGTGGTTCACCGGGGAGCTGTTTTTT. It yields the protein CASSPLAGWFTGELFF.

CDR3 in DNA: TGTGCCAGCAGTTTATTCACAGGGTATAGCAATCAGCCCCAGCATTTT. Residues: CASSLFTGYSNQPQHF. The chain links TRBV28 to TRBJ1-5; the D gene is possibly TRBD1 (6 bases). Trimming pared 1 base from V and 0 bases from J, leaving 10 bases between. CDR1 is MDHEN, CDR2 SYDVKM, per germline. This CDR3 region has 16 residues.

The chain links TRBV10-1 to TRBJ2-3, with a weak D call TRBD2 (5 bases). Germline V CDR1 and CDR2: WNHNN, SYGVQD (reference sequence). This CDR3 has 13 residues. The V end lost 4 bases, the J end lost 0 bases, and 5 bases lay between the germline ends. The CDR3 coding sequence is TGCGCCAGCAGTGGAGGGAGCACAGATACGCAGTATTTT. It specifies CASSGGSTDTQYF.

The table lists this clone with a count of one. This rearrangement joins TRBV14 to TRBJ1-5, with 12 bases lining up with TRBD1. The junction had 12 bases not matched to a gene; V was cut back by 10 bases and J by 2 bases. The germline CDR1 and CDR2 sequences are SGHDN and FVKESK. This CDR3 spans 17 amino acids. In DNA form, the CDR3 reads TGTGCCACCCCCCGGGACAGGGGGCGCTGGGGCAATCAGCCCCAGCATTTT. It codes for CATPRDRGRWGNQPQHF. The entire variable domain, with the rest obtained from reference TRBV14 and TRBJ1-5, is as follows: EAGVTQFPSHSVIEKGQTVTLRCDPISGHDNLYWYRRVMGKEIKFLLHFVKESKQDESGMPNNRFLAERTGGTYSTLKVQPAELEDSGVYFCATPRDRGRWGNQPQHFGDGTRLSIL.

This clone was detected only once. The chain employs TRBV6-5 and TRBJ1-5; D call uncertain. Germline V gene lookup returns CDR1 MNHEY and CDR2 SVGAGI. The V gene lost 4 bases and the J gene lost 4 bases, with 5 bases spanning the gap. This CDR3 region has 12 residues. The CDR3 spells CASSSDNQPQHF. The CDR3 bases are TGTGCCAGCAGTTCCGATAATCAGCCCCAGCATTTT.

The CDR3 nucleotides are TGTGCCAGCACTTTAGAATTCGCCTACAATGAGCAGTTCTTC. Protein: CASTLEFAYNEQFF. The chain combines TRBV2 with TRBJ2-1; no firm D call. Germline V gene data show CDR1 as SNHLY and CDR2 as FYNNEI. This CDR3 spans 14 amino acids. Trimming removed 7 bases at V and 2 bases at J, with 12 bases between.

This clone showed up just once. The J gene is TRBJ2-1, the V gene TRBV6-1; perhaps D is TRBD1 or TRBD2 (6 bases each). The CDR3 is 14 amino acids. Trimming removed 8 bases from V and 2 bases from J, with 13 bases in between. Germline V gene data show CDR1 as MNHNS and CDR2 as SASEGT. CDR3 in DNA: TGTGCCAGCCGACGGGGGCATGCCTACAATGAGCAGTTCTTC. The encoded protein is CASRRGHAYNEQFF.